This passage covers 24 T cell receptor beta chains from one sample sequenced in a study of cytomegalovirus exposure and HLA in healthy donors. PCR used 60 Vbeta primers and 13 Jbeta primers. Data came from immunoSEQ multiplex PCR; TCRdb stores just in-frame clones and leaves some out. This table has 120,000 to 150,000 clones, about 66% appearing once. The material sequenced was PBMCs. The receptor source for this set is a male donor in good health and CMV-seronegative.

The chain combines TRBV7-3 with TRBJ2-6; TRBD1 is a possible D gene (7 bases). Germline CDR1 SGHTA, CDR2 FQGTGA. Deletions cut 4 bases from V and 2 bases from J, with 18 bases between. The CDR3 consists of 18 residues. DNA for the CDR3: TGTGCCAGCAGCTCCGGAGGGACAGTGATGACTGGGGCCAACGTCCTGACTTTC. Translated: CASSSGGTVMTGANVLTF.

The genes are TRBV7-6 and TRBJ1-4; TRBD1 might be the D (5 bases). Germline CDR1 reads SGHVS; CDR2 reads FNYEAQ. The V and J ends lost 5 bases and 8 bases respectively, with 12 bases between them. The CDR3 has 13 amino acids. The CDR3 DNA reads as TGTGCCAGCAGCCCGCGGGGGGGGGAAAAACTGTTTTTT. This encodes CASSPRGGEKLFF. The whole variable domain, filled in from reference TRBV7-6 and TRBJ1-4, reads GAGVSQSPRYKVTKRGQDVALRCDPISGHVSLYWYRQALGQGPEFLTYFNYEAQQDKSGLPNDRFSAERPEGSISTLTIQRTEQRDSAMYRCASSPRGGEKLFFGSGTQLSVL.

The chain carries TRBV10-2 and TRBJ2-1; a weak D match, TRBD2 (6 bases). Trimming removed 7 bases from V and 7 bases from J, with 14 bases in between. Germline V gives CDR1 WSHSY, CDR2 SAAADI. This CDR3 has 13 residues. The CDR3 loop reads CASKQGGANEQFF. CDR3 nucleotides: TGCGCCAGCAAGCAGGGCGGGGCAAATGAGCAGTTCTTC.

This chain joins TRBV27 and TRBJ2-7; D is perhaps TRBD1 (5 bases). V dropped 3 bases and J dropped 2 bases, with 8 bases sitting between them. The V gene's germline CDR1 is MNHEY and CDR2 SMNVEV (reference sequence). This CDR3 is built from 13 residues. CDR3 amino acids: CASSFAGPYEQYF. The CDR3 DNA sequence: TGTGCCAGCAGTTTCGCAGGGCCCTACGAGCAGTACTTC.

Only a few counts were recorded for this clone. The chain carries TRBV5-4 and TRBJ1-1; possible D gene TRBD1, 6 bases. With 5 bases removed from V and 5 bases from J, the gap between germline ends came to 10 bases. The germline V gene has CDR1 SGHNT and CDR2 YYREEE (reference sequence). The CDR3 totals 12 residues. CDR3 residues: CASSTGLTEAFF. Here the CDR3 DNA reads TGTGCCAGCAGTACAGGGTTAACTGAAGCTTTCTTT.

The chain recombines TRBV4-1 with TRBJ2-2; TRBD2 agrees at 12 bases. In germline, CDR1 is MGHRA, CDR2 YSYEKL. Losses at the gene ends were 3 bases for V and 3 bases for J; bases not matched to a gene: 2. The CDR3 is 16 amino acids. CDR3 coding DNA: TGCGCCAGCAGCCATCTAGCGGGGGGGGACACCGGGGAGCTGTTTTTT. Protein sequence: CASSHLAGGDTGELFF.

The rearrangement links TRBV5-4 to TRBJ2-5, with 10 bases that match TRBD2. The germline CDR1 and CDR2 sequences are SGHNT and YYREEE (reference sequence). J lost 2 bases, V lost 0 bases, and 4 bases had no gene match. The CDR3 covers 16 residues. CDR3: CASSLGGLADQETQYF. The CDR3 coding sequence is TGTGCCAGCAGCTTGGGTGGACTAGCGGATCAAGAGACCCAGTACTTC.

This clone occurred a few times. V is TRBV10-3 and J is TRBJ2-1; 7 bases agree with TRBD2. Germline trimming cut 8 bases from V and 4 bases from J; bases unmatched to any gene: 8. The CDR3 loop spans 14 amino acids. CDR1 and CDR2 from the germline V gene are ENHRY and SYGVKD. The CDR3 region is CAILGGSGYNEQFF. The CDR3, as DNA: TGTGCCATCTTGGGGGGGTCGGGGTACAATGAGCAGTTCTTC.

V and J are TRBV10-1 and TRBJ2-7; 10 bases line up with TRBD1. This CDR3 is built from 16 residues. CDR1 WNHNN and CDR2 SYGVQD come from the germline V gene (reference sequence). V trimming: 8 bases; J trimming: 2 bases; junction bases outside the gene matches: 12. As DNA, the CDR3 is TGCGCCAGCGAACTGACAGGGGGCAGGGGGGCCTACGAGCAGTACTTC. Its translation is CASELTGGRGAYEQYF.

The rearrangement links TRBV9 to TRBJ1-2, with 12 bases lining up with TRBD1. The germline CDR1 and CDR2 sequences are SGDLS and YYNGEE. This CDR3 region has 15 residues. V was clipped by 7 bases and J by 4 bases; unmatched bases: 8. CDR3 coding DNA: TGTGCCAGCTCATTGGGGACAGGGGGCGTCTATGGCTACACCTTC. Its protein product is CASSLGTGGVYGYTF.

This clone turned up a few times. This chain uses TRBV6-1 with TRBJ2-5; D gene uncertain. Germline V CDR1 and CDR2: MNHNS, SASEGT. V lost 7 bases and J lost 3, with 15 bases in between. This CDR3 region has 14 residues. CDR3 residues: CASNRGSSKETQYF. The CDR3, as DNA: TGTGCCAGCAATCGCGGCAGCTCCAAAGAGACCCAGTACTTC.

This chain joins TRBV7-2 and TRBJ1-5, with D uncertain. The germline V and J ends were trimmed by 2 bases and 2 bases, with 4 bases remaining between them. The CDR3 spans 13 residues. CDR1 SGHTA and CDR2 FQGNSA come from the germline V gene. The CDR3 here is CASSLRGNQPQHF. Written as DNA, the CDR3 is TGTGCCAGCAGCTTACGGGGCAATCAGCCCCAGCATTTT.

This rearrangement joins TRBV4-1 to TRBJ2-7; D is possibly TRBD1 (5 bases). V gave up 5 bases and J gave up 7 bases, with 15 bases separating them. The CDR3 has 13 residues. From germline, CDR1 is MGHRA and CDR2 YSYEKL. DNA for the CDR3: TGCGCCAGCAGCAGGACACCCGCCTTTGAGCAGTACTTC. Encoded protein: CASSRTPAFEQYF.

This clone was detected only a few times. This chain joins TRBV19 and TRBJ2-2, with D possibly being TRBD2 (5 bases). Between the trimmed V and J ends, which lost 6 bases and 4 bases, there was a span of 15 bases. This CDR3 is built from 15 residues. Germline CDR1 is LNHDA and CDR2 is SQIVND (reference sequence). The CDR3 nucleotides read TGTGCCAGTAGCTCCGGGAACTTGGGCACCGGGGAGCTGTTTTTT. The encoded protein is CASSSGNLGTGELFF.

The rearrangement links TRBV7-6 to TRBJ1-1; D gene ambiguous. The germline V and J ends were trimmed by 4 bases and 0 bases, with 6 bases remaining between them. Germline CDR1 and CDR2: SGHVS and FNYEAQ. The CDR3 totals 13 residues. CDR3 coding DNA: TGTGCCAGCAGCTCCGCGATGAACACTGAAGCTTTCTTT. This sequence encodes CASSSAMNTEAFF.

The V gene is TRBV30, the J gene TRBJ1-1; D is unclear. V lost 2 bases and J lost 3, with 7 bases in between. CDR3 length equals 12 residues. CDR1 is GTSNPN and CDR2 is SVGIG in the germline V gene (reference sequence). CDR3 bases: TGTGCCTGGAGTCCTTTTGACACTGAAGCTTTCTTT. Its translation: CAWSPFDTEAFF.

The CDR3 DNA reads TGTGCCAGCAGTACAGCGGATAACACTGAAGCTTTCTTT. This translates into CASSTADNTEAFF. V and J are TRBV6-6 and TRBJ1-1; D unclear. Germline CDR1 and CDR2: MNHNY and SVGAGI (reference sequence). The CDR3 length is 13 residues. Trimming stripped 5 bases from V and 2 bases from J, with 9 bases between.

The CDR3 nucleotides read TGTGCCAGCTCACCACCGGGGCAGGGTGGCGCGGGCAATCAGCCCCAGCATTTT. It codes for CASSPPGQGGAGNQPQHF. The chain combines TRBV18 with TRBJ1-5; D is possibly TRBD1 (5 bases). The ends were cut back, 0 bases at V and 2 bases at J, with 17 bases in the middle. Germline lookup yields CDR1 KGHSH and CDR2 LQKENI. The CDR3 runs to 18 residues.

The V gene is TRBV7-9, the J gene TRBJ2-5, with 10 bases lining up with TRBD2. The CDR3 has 18 amino acids. Per germline, CDR1 SEHNR and CDR2 FQNEAQ (reference sequence). V lost 1 base, J lost 1 base, and 9 bases stayed unmatched. Written as DNA, the CDR3 is TGTGCCAGCAGCTTAGAAAGTCAAGCGGGGGGGTTCCAAGAGACCCAGTACTTC. This codes for CASSLESQAGGFQETQYF.

The chain couples TRBV28 to TRBJ1-4; TRBD1 might be the D (5 bases). Germline V gene data show CDR1 as MDHEN and CDR2 as SYDVKM. The CDR3 consists of 15 residues. V lost 1 base and J 1 base, leaving 7 bases between the germline ends. CDR3 amino acids: CASSLSGVTNEKLFF. CDR3 nucleotides: TGTGCCAGCAGTTTATCGGGGGTAACTAATGAAAAACTGTTTTTT.

This clone has more than one count but fewer than ten. This chain connects TRBV29-1 to TRBJ2-1; tentative D call: TRBD2 (6 bases). With 1 base removed from V and 3 bases from J, the gap between germline ends came to 16 bases. The CDR3 sequence is 16 residues long. Germline CDR1 and CDR2: SQVTM and ANQGSEA. The CDR3 DNA sequence: TGCAGCGTTGAAGTTCCGAGGAGGACTAACTACAATGAGCAGTTCTTC. Amino acid sequence: CSVEVPRRTNYNEQFF.

V and J are TRBV19 and TRBJ1-5; 8 bases are a match to TRBD1. CDR1 is LNHDA, CDR2 SQIVND, per germline (reference sequence). V shed 5 bases and J 7 bases; nucleotides not matched to a gene: 7. The CDR3 runs to 14 residues. The CDR3 bases are TGTGCCAGTAGTGGACAGGGTGAAGGGCAGCCCCAGCATTTT. Translating gives CASSGQGEGQPQHF.

The V gene is TRBV18, the J gene TRBJ1-1, with D uncertain. There are 13 residues in the CDR3. Trimming cost V 5 bases and J 3 bases, with 10 bases left between them. Germline V CDR1 and CDR2: KGHSH, LQKENI. DNA of the CDR3: TGTGCCAGCTCATATTCAGAAGACACTGAAGCTTTCTTT. Amino acids: CASSYSEDTEAFF.

This clone was detected only a few times. V and J are TRBV5-1 and TRBJ2-7; TRBD1 matches 8 bases. J gave up 3 bases and V 2 bases, and 4 bases lay outside the gene matches. The CDR3 extends over 14 amino acids. Germline lookup yields CDR1 SGHRS and CDR2 YFSETQ. DNA of the CDR3: TGCGCCAGCAGCTTCCTAGGGACAGGCTACGAGCAGTACTTC. This encodes CASSFLGTGYEQYF.